This T cell receptor (beta chain) was sequenced in a study of CD8 T cells in Susac syndrome. Trimming took 2 bases from V and 0 from J, leaving 14 bases between them. This CDR3 has 17 amino acids. CDR1 and CDR2 (germline): LGHNT, FRNRAP. Random hexamers primed reverse transcription of about 0.5 to 1 ug RNA. The amplification used immunoSEQ multiplex PCR on TCR beta CDR3; it spanned 54 Vbeta and 13 Jbeta. A single record per CDR3 protein comes from TCRdb applying MiXCR to the immunoSEQ multiplex PCR reads. This table holds just over 300,000 distinct CDR3 sequences, about 92% found once. The patients who served as multiple sclerosis controls were treatment-naive and had stable or active relapsing-remitting disease that fulfilled the revised McDonald criteria. TEMRA cells were FACS-enriched, unlike CD8+ and CD4+ T cells, which were negatively isolated.

The source is a human donor with multiple sclerosis. The genes are TRBV12-5 and TRBJ1-5, with no clear D. Sequencing was carried out using CD4+ T cells from PBMCs. The CDR3 is CASGLPLDGSSNQPQHF. The CDR3 DNA is TGTGCTAGTGGTTTGCCACTGGACGGGTCTAGCAATCAGCCCCAGCATTTT.